A single sample is the source of the 6 T cell receptor beta chains below, sequenced in a study of graft-versus-host responses after intestinal transplantation. Their target antigens are unknown. Sequencing used immunoSEQ multiplex PCR; TCRdb keeps in-frame clones, though not all of them. Found here are under 95,000 clones, about 89% of them singletons; the top ten hold 2% to 3%. The material was unstimulated CD8+ T cells sorted from spleen or lymph node cells, obtained before intestinal transplant. The origin of the receptors is a human donor who received an intestinal transplant.

The chain's CDR3 is CASSLTSGYYNEQFF. The DNA for the CDR3 is TGTGCCAGCAGCTTAACATCCGGGTACTACAATGAGCAGTTCTTC. The J gene is TRBJ2-1, the V gene TRBV7-9; D is unresolved. CDR1 and CDR2 (germline): SEHNR, FQNEAQ (reference sequence). V was pared by 2 bases and J by 3 bases, with 11 bases between. The CDR3 is 15 residues long.

The V and J genes are TRBV28 and TRBJ2-5, with TRBD1 as a possible D gene (5 bases). Germline lookup yields CDR1 MDHEN and CDR2 SYDVKM. Trimming removed 5 bases at V and 1 base at J, with 11 bases between. CDR3 size: 14 residues. In DNA form, the CDR3 reads TGTGCCAGCAGTCCTCCCGACAGCCAAGAGACCCAGTACTTC. It translates to CASSPPDSQETQYF.

The rearrangement uses TRBV2 and TRBJ2-3; D may be TRBD2 (5 bases). The CDR3 spans 19 residues. Germline lookup yields CDR1 SNHLY and CDR2 FYNNEI. Trimming cost V 4 bases and J 7 bases, with 30 bases left between them. The CDR3: CASSAGDLNVGLWWYTQYF. In DNA, the CDR3 is TGTGCCAGCAGTGCCGGGGATTTAAACGTGGGCCTGTGGTGGTATACGCAGTATTTT.

This clone came up a few times. The chain combines TRBV19 with TRBJ2-7, with a tentative D call TRBD2 (5 bases). V dropped 4 bases and J dropped 5 bases, with 9 bases sitting between them. CDR1 LNHDA and CDR2 SQIVND come from the germline V gene (reference sequence). The CDR3 loop spans 12 amino acids. The CDR3 nucleotides are TGTGCCAGTAGTAACCAGGAGGACGAGCAGTACTTC. Its protein product is CASSNQEDEQYF.

This clone was observed a single time. This chain connects TRBV15 to TRBJ2-5, with a weak D call TRBD1 (6 bases). This CDR3 contains 14 residues. Germline CDR1 reads LNHNV; CDR2 reads YYDKDF (reference sequence). The germline V and J ends were trimmed by 1 base and 5 bases, with 11 bases remaining between them. The CDR3 here is CATSRGRQGETQYF. The CDR3 DNA sequence: TGTGCCACCAGCAGAGGGCGGCAGGGGGAGACCCAGTACTTC.

A note on this clone: A junction end diverges from the germline sequence, so it may reflect a read error. The chain employs TRBV7-7 and TRBJ2-5; D possibly corresponds to TRBD1 (6 bases). The germline V gene has CDR1 SSHAT and CDR2 FNYEAQ (reference sequence). The CDR3 has 15 residues. CDR3 DNA: TGTGCTAGCAGCTTAAGTCTGGGGGCTCAAGAGACCCAGTACTTC. This gives the protein CASSLSLGAQETQYF.